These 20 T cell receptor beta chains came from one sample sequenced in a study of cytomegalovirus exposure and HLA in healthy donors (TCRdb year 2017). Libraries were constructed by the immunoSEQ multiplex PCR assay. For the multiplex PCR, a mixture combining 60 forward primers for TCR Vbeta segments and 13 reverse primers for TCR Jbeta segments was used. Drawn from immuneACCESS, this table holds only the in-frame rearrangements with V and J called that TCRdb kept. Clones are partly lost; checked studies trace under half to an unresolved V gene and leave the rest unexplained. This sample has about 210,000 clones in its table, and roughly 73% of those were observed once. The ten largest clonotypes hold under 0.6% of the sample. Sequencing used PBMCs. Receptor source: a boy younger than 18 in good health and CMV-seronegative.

CDR3 bases: TGTGCCGGAAAGGGACAGCACTATGGCTACACCTTC. Amino acid sequence: CAGKGQHYGYTF. J is TRBJ1-2 and V is TRBV2, with 7 bases that match TRBD1. CDR1 and CDR2 from the germline V gene are SNHLY and FYNNEI. J gave up 3 bases and V 11 bases, and 6 bases lay outside the gene matches. The CDR3 sequence is 12 residues long.

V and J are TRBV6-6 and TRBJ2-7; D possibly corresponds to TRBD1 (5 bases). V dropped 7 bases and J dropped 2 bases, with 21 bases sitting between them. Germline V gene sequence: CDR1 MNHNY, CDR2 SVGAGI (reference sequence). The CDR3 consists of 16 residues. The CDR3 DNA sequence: TGTGCCAGCACTTTGAAACCGAGGACGGACACCTACGAGCAGTACTTC. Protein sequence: CASTLKPRTDTYEQYF.

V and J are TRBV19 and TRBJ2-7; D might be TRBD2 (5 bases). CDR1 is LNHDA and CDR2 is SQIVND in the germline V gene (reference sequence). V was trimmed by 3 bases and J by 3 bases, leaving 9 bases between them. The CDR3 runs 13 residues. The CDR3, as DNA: TGTGCCAGTAGTATCGGGGTGATCTACGAGCAGTACTTC. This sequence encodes CASSIGVIYEQYF.

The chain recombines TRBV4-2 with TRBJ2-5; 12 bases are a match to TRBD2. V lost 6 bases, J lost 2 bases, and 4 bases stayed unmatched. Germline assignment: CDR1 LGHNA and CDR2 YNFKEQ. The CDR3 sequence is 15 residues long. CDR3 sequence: CASSRTSGNQETQYF. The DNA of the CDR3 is TGTGCCAGCAGTAGGACTAGCGGGAATCAAGAGACCCAGTACTTC.

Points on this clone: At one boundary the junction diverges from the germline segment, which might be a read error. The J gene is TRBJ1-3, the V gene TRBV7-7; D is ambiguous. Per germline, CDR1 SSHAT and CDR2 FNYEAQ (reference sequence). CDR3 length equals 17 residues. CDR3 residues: CASSLRPSPSSGNTIYF. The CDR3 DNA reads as TGTGCTAGCAGCTTACGTCCCAGTCCTTCCTCAGGAAACACCATATATTTT. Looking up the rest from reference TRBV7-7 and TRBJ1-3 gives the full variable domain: GAGVSQSPRYKVTKRGQDVTLRCDPISSHATLYWYQQALGQGPEFLTYFNYEAQPDKSGLPSDRFSAERPEGSISTLTIQRTEQRDSAMYRCASSLRPSPSSGNTIYFGEGSWLTVV.

CDR3 in DNA: TGTGCCAGCAGTTCCCTAGGGACAGGGAGTTGTGGGCAGTACTTC. Encoded protein: CASSSLGTGSCGQYF. The rearrangement joins TRBV27 to TRBJ2-7; 9 bases are a match to TRBD1. Looked up from germline, CDR1 is MNHEY and CDR2 is SMNVEV (reference sequence). The CDR3 is 15 amino acids. V shed 4 bases and J 9 bases; nucleotides not matched to a gene: 13.

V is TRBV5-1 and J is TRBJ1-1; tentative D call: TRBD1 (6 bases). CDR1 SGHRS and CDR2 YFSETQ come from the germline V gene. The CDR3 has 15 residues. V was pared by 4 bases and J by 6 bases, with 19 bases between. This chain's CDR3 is CASSPGGAIWAEAFF. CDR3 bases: TGCGCCAGCAGCCCGGGGGGCGCGATTTGGGCTGAAGCTTTCTTT.

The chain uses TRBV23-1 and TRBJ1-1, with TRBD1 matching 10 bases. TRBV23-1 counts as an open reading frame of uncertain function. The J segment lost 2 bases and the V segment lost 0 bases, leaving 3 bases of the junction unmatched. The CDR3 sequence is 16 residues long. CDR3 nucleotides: TGCGCCAGCAGTCAATCGGGGACAGGGGTTAACACTGAAGCTTTCTTT. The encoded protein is CASSQSGTGVNTEAFF.

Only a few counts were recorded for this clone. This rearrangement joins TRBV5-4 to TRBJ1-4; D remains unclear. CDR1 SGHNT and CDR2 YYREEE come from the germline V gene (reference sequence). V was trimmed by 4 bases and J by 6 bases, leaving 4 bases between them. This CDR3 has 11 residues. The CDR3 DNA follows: TGTGCCAGCAGCCGGGATGAAAAACTGTTTTTT. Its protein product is CASSRDEKLFF.

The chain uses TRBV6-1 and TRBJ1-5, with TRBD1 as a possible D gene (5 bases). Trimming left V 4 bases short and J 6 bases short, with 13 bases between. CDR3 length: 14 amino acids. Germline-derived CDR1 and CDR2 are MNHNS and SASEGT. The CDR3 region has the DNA TGTGCCAGCAGTGTGGGGGGGGTTCGTCAGCCCCAGCATTTT. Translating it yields CASSVGGVRQPQHF.

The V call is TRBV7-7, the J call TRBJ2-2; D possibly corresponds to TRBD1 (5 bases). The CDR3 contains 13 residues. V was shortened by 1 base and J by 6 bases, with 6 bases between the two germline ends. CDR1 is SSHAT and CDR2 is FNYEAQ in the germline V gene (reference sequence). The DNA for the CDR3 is TGTGCCAGCAGCTTAGTCAGGGCCGGGGAGCTGTTTTTT. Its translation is CASSLVRAGELFF.

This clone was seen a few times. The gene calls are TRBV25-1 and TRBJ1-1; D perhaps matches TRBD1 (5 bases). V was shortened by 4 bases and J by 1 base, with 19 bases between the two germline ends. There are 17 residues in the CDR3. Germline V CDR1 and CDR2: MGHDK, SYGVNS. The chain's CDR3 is CASSGPREGPANTEAFF. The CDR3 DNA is TGTGCCAGCAGTGGCCCTAGGGAGGGGCCAGCGAACACTGAAGCTTTCTTT.

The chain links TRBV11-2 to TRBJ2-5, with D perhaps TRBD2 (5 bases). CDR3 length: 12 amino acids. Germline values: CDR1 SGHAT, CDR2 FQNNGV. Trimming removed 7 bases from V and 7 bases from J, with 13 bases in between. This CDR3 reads CASNSESGTQYF. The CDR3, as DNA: TGTGCCAGCAACTCCGAAAGCGGGACCCAGTACTTC.

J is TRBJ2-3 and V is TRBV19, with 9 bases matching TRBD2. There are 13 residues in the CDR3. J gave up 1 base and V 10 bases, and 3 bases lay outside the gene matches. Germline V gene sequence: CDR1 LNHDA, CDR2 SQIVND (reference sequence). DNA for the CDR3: TGTGCCAACGAGCGGGGGGGCACAGATACGCAGTATTTT. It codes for CANERGGTDTQYF.

The CDR3 here is CASSLSVGLTGELFF. The CDR3 region has the DNA TGTGCCAGCAGTTTATCGGTGGGGCTCACCGGGGAGCTGTTTTTT. The rearrangement links TRBV27 to TRBJ2-2; weak D call: TRBD1 (5 bases). Germline loops: CDR1 MNHEY, CDR2 SMNVEV (reference sequence). The CDR3 sequence is 15 residues long. The germline V and J ends were trimmed by 0 bases and 4 bases, with 9 bases remaining between them.

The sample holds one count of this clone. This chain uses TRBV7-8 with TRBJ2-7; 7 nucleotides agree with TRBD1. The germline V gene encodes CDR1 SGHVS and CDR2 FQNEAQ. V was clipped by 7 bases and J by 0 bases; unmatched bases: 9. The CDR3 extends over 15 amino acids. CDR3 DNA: TGTGCCAGCACCACTTTCGACAGGGCCTCCTACGAGCAGTACTTC. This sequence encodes CASTTFDRASYEQYF.

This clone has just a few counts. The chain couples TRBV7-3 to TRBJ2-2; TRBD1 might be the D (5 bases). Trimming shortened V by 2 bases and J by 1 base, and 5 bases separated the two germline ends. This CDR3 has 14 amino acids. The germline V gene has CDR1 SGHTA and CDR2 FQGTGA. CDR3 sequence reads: CASSLQGNTGELFF. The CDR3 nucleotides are TGTGCCAGCAGCTTACAGGGGAACACCGGGGAGCTGTTTTTT.

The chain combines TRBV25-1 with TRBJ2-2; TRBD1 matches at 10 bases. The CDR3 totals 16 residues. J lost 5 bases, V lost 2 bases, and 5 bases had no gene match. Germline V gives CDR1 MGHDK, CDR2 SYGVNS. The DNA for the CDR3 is TGTGCCAGCAGTGAAGGACAGGGGGGGGTGACCGGGGAGCTGTTTTTT. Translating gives CASSEGQGGVTGELFF.

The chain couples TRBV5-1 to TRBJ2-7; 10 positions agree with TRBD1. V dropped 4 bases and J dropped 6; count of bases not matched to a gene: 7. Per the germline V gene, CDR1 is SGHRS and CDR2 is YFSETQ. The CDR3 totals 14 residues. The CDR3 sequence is CASSPGTGEPEQYF. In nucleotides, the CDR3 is TGCGCCAGCAGCCCCGGGACAGGGGAGCCCGAGCAGTACTTC.

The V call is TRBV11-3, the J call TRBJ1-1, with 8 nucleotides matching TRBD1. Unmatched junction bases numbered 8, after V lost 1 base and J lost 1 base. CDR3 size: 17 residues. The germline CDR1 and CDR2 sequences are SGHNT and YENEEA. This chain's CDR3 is CASSLAPRTGKNTEAFF. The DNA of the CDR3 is TGTGCCAGCAGCTTAGCCCCACGGACAGGGAAGAACACTGAAGCTTTCTTT. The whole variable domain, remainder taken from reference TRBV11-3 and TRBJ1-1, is EAGVVQSPRYKIIEKKQPVAFWCNPISGHNTLYWYLQNLGQGPELLIRYENEEAVDDSQLPKDRFSAERLKGVDSTLKIQPAELGDSAVYLCASSLAPRTGKNTEAFFGQGTRLTVV.